This T cell receptor beta chain was recovered during a study of spatial heterogeneity in lung cancer. Study at large: Alpha-chain sequences were consistently detected less often than beta-chain sequences. Broader study findings: Ubiquitous expanded tumor TCRs surfaced in blood more at resection than they did at follow-up.

Described time point: sample taken at primary tumor resection. From tumor, nontumor lung or frozen PBMC, whole RNA was taken unsorted for sequencing. Samples were obtained from about 75 donors, all untreated early-stage non-small cell lung cancer patients. Germline loops: CDR1 SNHLY, CDR2 FYNNEI. This CDR3 contains 14 residues. V shed 4 bases and J shed 2 bases, with 11 bases lying between them. This clonotype was seen a few times. What it binds is not known. The library protocol tagged each TCR cDNA with a unique molecular identifier. TCRdb used MiXCR to reprocess the 5' RACE reads, holding one entry per CDR3 protein. The table lists about 85,000 distinct CDR3 sequences, approximately 21% of them singletons, with approximately 5.6% in the top ten.

Sequencing used PBMCs, obtained at surgery. The TCR comes from a male donor with early-stage non-small cell lung cancer. This sequence joins TRBV2 and TRBJ2-5; no reliable D call. This chain's CDR3 is CASSGVGIQETQYF. In DNA, the CDR3 is TGTGCCAGCAGTGGGGTAGGCATACAAGAGACCCAGTACTTC.